The 30 T cell receptor beta chains given below trace back to one sample, sequenced in a study of T cells in tuberculosis. Produced via immunoSEQ multiplex PCR; TCRdb's table is partial and in-frame only. The table has 30,000 to 35,000 clones, nearly 90% seen once. The sample's time point: new active TB diagnosis, blood taken before or within 7 days of starting treatment. The material was PBMCs, obtained at tuberculosis diagnosis. The receptors were sampled from an adult with tuberculosis.

The chain links TRBV18 to TRBJ1-3; TRBD1 matches at 10 bases. Germline-derived CDR1 and CDR2 are KGHSH and LQKENI. V lost 3 bases and J lost 8; bases outside the gene matches: 16. CDR3 length equals 18 residues. CDR3 sequence: CASSPLPGQGIGIDTIYF. The CDR3 nucleotides are TGTGCCAGCTCACCCCTTCCGGGACAGGGGATTGGAATCGACACCATATATTTT.

V gene TRBV5-1 combines with J gene TRBJ2-7; 8 bases align to TRBD2. After removal of 2 bases from V and 2 bases from J, the junction contained 0 bases not matched to a gene. This CDR3 contains 13 residues. The V gene's germline CDR1 is SGHRS and CDR2 YFSETQ. CDR3 DNA: TGCGCCAGCAGCTTCGGGAGGGCCTACGAGCAGTACTTC. Its translation is CASSFGRAYEQYF.

The J gene is TRBJ2-7, the V gene TRBV4-2, with D possibly TRBD1 on 5 matching bases. Germline V gene lookup returns CDR1 LGHNA and CDR2 YNFKEQ. There are 15 residues in the CDR3. V was pared by 0 bases and J by 2 bases, with 11 bases between. CDR3 region: CASSQDRAPTYEQYF. The CDR3 coding sequence is TGTGCCAGCAGCCAAGACAGGGCCCCGACCTACGAGCAGTACTTC.

The chain uses TRBV27 and TRBJ1-1; D possibly corresponds to TRBD1 (6 bases). The ends were cut back, 6 bases at V and 4 bases at J, with 15 bases in the middle. In germline, CDR1 is MNHEY, CDR2 SMNVEV (reference sequence). This CDR3 contains 14 residues. CDR3 loop: CASRTQGGGTEAFF. DNA of the CDR3: TGTGCCAGCAGGACCCAAGGGGGGGGCACTGAAGCTTTCTTT.

J is TRBJ2-4 and V is TRBV7-2, with 11 bases that match TRBD1. The germline gives CDR1 SGHTA, CDR2 FQGNSA. V shed 0 bases, J shed 6 bases, and the junction held 1 base outside the gene matches. The CDR3 is 15 amino acids. CDR3 in amino acids: CASSLAGQGANIQYF. The CDR3 nucleotides read TGTGCCAGCAGCTTAGCTGGACAGGGGGCAAACATTCAGTACTTC. The complete variable domain, with remaining parts taken from reference TRBV7-2 and TRBJ2-4, reads GAGVSQSPSNKVTEKGKDVELRCDPISGHTALYWYRQSLGQGLEFLIYFQGNSAPDKSGLPSDRFSAERTGGSVSTLTIQRTQQEDSAVYLCASSLAGQGANIQYFGAGTRLSVL.

The rearrangement joins TRBV28 to TRBJ2-7; TRBD1 aligns across 7 bases. The CDR3 length is 14 residues. The V gene end was trimmed by 10 bases and the J gene end by 2 bases; junction bases not matched to a gene: 11. Germline lookup yields CDR1 MDHEN and CDR2 SYDVKM. The CDR3, as DNA: TGTGCCACCGTAAGACCTCAGGGGGCCTACGAGCAGTACTTC. Translation: CATVRPQGAYEQYF.

This clone has just one count. The J gene is TRBJ2-7, the V gene TRBV5-1; TRBD2 aligns across 14 bases. In germline, CDR1 is SGHRS, CDR2 YFSETQ. Unmatched junction bases numbered 5, after V lost 3 bases and J lost 0 bases. This CDR3 comprises 17 residues. In DNA form, the CDR3 reads TGCGCCAGCAGCTCCGGACTAGCGGGAGGCCTCTCCTACGAGCAGTACTTC. Amino acid sequence: CASSSGLAGGLSYEQYF.

This clone was counted between two and nine times. The genes are TRBV6-1 and TRBJ1-2, with 7 bases identical to TRBD1. Trimming removed 0 bases from V and 4 bases from J; junction bases left unmatched: 5. This CDR3 is 15 amino acids long. Germline CDR1 and CDR2: MNHNS and SASEGT. The CDR3 nucleotides are TGTGCCAGCAGTGAAGCGCTTCAGGGGGTCTATGGCTACACCTTC. It specifies CASSEALQGVYGYTF.

The V call is TRBV28, the J call TRBJ1-2, with 9 nucleotides matching TRBD1. Unmatched junction bases numbered 9, after V lost 4 bases and J lost 6 bases. The CDR3 is made up of 15 amino acids. Germline CDR1 reads MDHEN; CDR2 reads SYDVKM. CDR3 amino acids: CASSSSGTGSDGYTF. The CDR3 DNA sequence: TGTGCCAGCAGTTCCTCCGGGACAGGGTCAGATGGCTACACCTTC.

The chain combines TRBV28 with TRBJ1-2, with 7 nucleotides matching TRBD1. CDR1 is MDHEN, CDR2 SYDVKM, per germline. The CDR3 is 18 amino acids. With V trimmed by 6 bases and J by 0 bases, 16 bases remained unmatched. The CDR3 loop is CASRPQTGRTFANYGYTF. CDR3 coding DNA: TGTGCCAGCAGACCCCAGACAGGGCGTACCTTCGCTAACTATGGCTACACCTTC.

J is TRBJ2-2 and V is TRBV4-3, with 7 nucleotides matching TRBD2. The CDR3 length is 16 residues. The V gene's germline CDR1 is LGHNA and CDR2 YSLEER. The J segment lost 3 bases and the V segment lost 2 bases, leaving 6 bases of the junction unmatched. CDR3 sequence: CASSQSSSGHTGELFF. As DNA, the CDR3 is TGCGCCAGCAGCCAATCTTCTAGCGGTCACACCGGGGAGCTGTTTTTT.

The chain joins TRBV6-1 to TRBJ1-5; 8 nucleotides match TRBD1. With V trimmed by 7 bases and J by 3 bases, 8 bases remained unmatched. The germline CDR1 and CDR2 sequences are MNHNS and SASEGT. The CDR3 extends over 15 amino acids. CDR3 protein: CASTLTGAINQPQHF. Written as DNA, the CDR3 is TGTGCCAGCACCCTGACAGGGGCCATCAATCAGCCCCAGCATTTT.

The chain carries TRBV30 and TRBJ2-5; 7 nucleotides agree with TRBD2. Germline V gives CDR1 GTSNPN, CDR2 SVGIG (reference sequence). The CDR3 is made up of 12 amino acids. V gave up 2 bases and J gave up 5 bases; unmatched junction bases: 2. The CDR3 region has the DNA TGTGCCTGGAGTACGCGGGGGGAGACCCAGTACTTC. This encodes CAWSTRGETQYF. The full variable domain, its missing parts supplied by reference TRBV30 and TRBJ2-5, is SQTIHQWPATLVQPVGSPLSLECTVEGTSNPNLYWYRQAAGRGLQLLFYSVGIGQISSEVPQNLSASRPQDRQFILSSKKLLLSDSGFYLCAWSTRGETQYFGPGTRLLVL.

The chain carries TRBV18 and TRBJ1-1; TRBD1 agrees at 7 bases. CDR1 and CDR2 from the germline V gene are KGHSH and LQKENI. The CDR3 has 13 amino acids. The J segment lost 3 bases and the V segment lost 4 bases, leaving 2 bases of the junction unmatched. This CDR3 reads CASSLGTDTEAFF. CDR3 bases: TGTGCCAGCTCACTAGGGACAGACACTGAAGCTTTCTTT. The entire variable domain, with the rest obtained from reference TRBV18 and TRBJ1-1, is as follows: NAGVMQNPRHLVRRRGQEARLRCSPMKGHSHVYWYRQLPEEGLKFMVYLQKENIIDESGMPKERFSAEFPKEGPSILRIQQVVRGDSAAYFCASSLGTDTEAFFGQGTRLTVV.

A few counts support this clone. This chain links TRBV6-6 with TRBJ1-5; 8 nucleotides match TRBD1. This CDR3 has 16 residues. After removal of 5 bases from V and 6 bases from J, the junction contained 12 bases not matched to a gene. CDR1 MNHNY and CDR2 SVGAGI come from the germline V gene (reference sequence). The CDR3 coding sequence is TGTGCCAGCAGTCGAACCACCGGACAGGGTAGTCAGCCCCAGCATTTT. As protein: CASSRTTGQGSQPQHF.

This clone has just one count. Sequence at one end of the junction differs from germline and may be a read error. The chain employs TRBV7-7 and TRBJ2-1, with TRBD1 as a possible D gene (5 bases). The germline CDR1 and CDR2 sequences are SSHAT and FNYEAQ (reference sequence). The length of the CDR3 is 14 residues. The chain's CDR3 is CASSLAQGSHEQFF. In DNA form, the CDR3 reads TGTGCTAGCAGCTTAGCCCAGGGTAGTCATGAGCAGTTCTTC.

The CDR3 protein is CASNFGLAGGNYPYEQYF. The CDR3 bases are TGTGCCAGCAATTTCGGACTAGCGGGAGGCAATTACCCCTACGAGCAGTACTTC. The J gene is TRBJ2-7, the V gene TRBV9, with 14 bases identical to TRBD2. The CDR3 spans 18 residues. Germline V gene lookup returns CDR1 SGDLS and CDR2 YYNGEE. The trim removed 6 bases at V and 2 bases at J, leaving 13 bases unmatched.

This clone appeared once. The rearrangement links TRBV28 to TRBJ1-6; the D gene is possibly TRBD1 (5 bases). CDR1 is MDHEN, CDR2 SYDVKM, per germline. This CDR3 has 16 residues. Trimming cost V 3 bases and J 5 bases, with 14 bases left between them. The CDR3 region is CASSFTQGLHNSPLHF. CDR3 DNA sequence: TGTGCCAGCAGTTTCACTCAGGGTCTCCATAATTCACCCCTCCACTTT.

This chain's CDR3 is CASSPSGTTNEQFF. The CDR3 coding sequence is TGTGCCAGCTCACCTTCTGGGACTACGAATGAGCAGTTCTTC. This sequence joins TRBV18 and TRBJ2-1; 7 positions agree with TRBD2. The V segment lost 3 bases and the J segment 7 bases; nucleotides outside the gene matches: 6. CDR1 and CDR2 from the germline V gene are KGHSH and LQKENI. The CDR3 sequence is 14 residues long.

V and J are TRBV7-2 and TRBJ2-7; 9 bases are a match to TRBD1. Germline assignment: CDR1 SGHTA and CDR2 FQGNSA. The CDR3 contains 16 residues. J gave up 4 bases and V 1 base, and 8 bases lay outside the gene matches. The CDR3 here is CASSLGWDRVRYEQYF. CDR3 sequence (DNA): TGTGCCAGCAGCTTAGGGTGGGACAGGGTCCGGTACGAGCAGTACTTC.

V gene TRBV27 combines with J gene TRBJ2-1, with 14 bases fitting TRBD2. The CDR3 runs 17 residues. CDR1 and CDR2 (germline): MNHEY, SMNVEV (reference sequence). The junction had 10 bases not matched to a gene; V was cut back by 6 bases and J by 6 bases. CDR3 region: CASSRTGTSGSVNEQFF. In DNA form, the CDR3 reads TGTGCCAGCAGCCGGACCGGGACTAGCGGGAGCGTCAATGAGCAGTTCTTC.

Of note for this clone: At the DNA level, this CDR3 is encoded by other sequences in the same sample as well. V and J are TRBV11-3 and TRBJ2-7; 7 nucleotides agree with TRBD2. CDR1 and CDR2 from the germline V gene are SGHNT and YENEEA. The length of the CDR3 is 13 residues. After removal of 1 base from V and 6 bases from J, the junction contained 3 bases not matched to a gene. The CDR3 spells CASSLGLAAEQYF. The DNA of the CDR3 is TGTGCCAGCAGCTTAGGACTAGCTGCCGAGCAGTACTTC. The full variable domain, rest sourced from reference TRBV11-3 and TRBJ2-7, is EAGVVQSPRYKIIEKKQPVAFWCNPISGHNTLYWYLQNLGQGPELLIRYENEEAVDDSQLPKDRFSAERLKGVDSTLKIQPAELGDSAVYLCASSLGLAAEQYFGPGTRLTVT.

The V gene is TRBV14, the J gene TRBJ2-1; D call uncertain. The CDR3 runs 13 residues. Looked up from germline, CDR1 is SGHDN and CDR2 is FVKESK. Trimming took 3 bases from V and 9 from J, leaving 12 bases between them. CDR3 sequence: CASSQRILGEQFF. The CDR3, as DNA: TGTGCCAGCAGCCAGCGGATCCTAGGTGAGCAGTTCTTC.

The chain employs TRBV5-4 and TRBJ2-4; maybe TRBD2 (7 bases). Per germline, CDR1 SGHNT and CDR2 YYREEE (reference sequence). V was cut by 5 bases and J by 3 bases, with 12 bases left in between. This CDR3 comprises 14 residues. In DNA form, the CDR3 reads TGTGCCAGCAGGCGGGGGCCGGACAAAAACATTCAGTACTTC. Protein: CASRRGPDKNIQYF.

The chain combines TRBV7-2 with TRBJ1-2; no firm D call. The CDR3 runs to 12 residues. Germline lookup yields CDR1 SGHTA and CDR2 FQGNSA. Trimming removed 5 bases at V and 8 bases at J, with 12 bases between. DNA for the CDR3: TGTGCCAGCAGCCAGGCTCGGTACGGCTACACCTTC. Translation gives CASSQARYGYTF.

This chain uses TRBV5-4 with TRBJ2-3; D is possibly TRBD1 (5 bases). The germline gives CDR1 SGHNT, CDR2 YYREEE (reference sequence). Trimming removed 0 bases from V and 3 bases from J, with 17 bases in between. The CDR3 covers 17 residues. In DNA form, the CDR3 reads TGTGCCAGCAGCTTGGCCGTCCGTCCTACAGGAACAGATACGCAGTATTTT. It encodes CASSLAVRPTGTDTQYF.

The rearrangement links TRBV15 to TRBJ1-4; tentative D call: TRBD1 (6 bases). The CDR3 is 17 amino acids. Germline assignment: CDR1 LNHNV and CDR2 YYDKDF (reference sequence). Trimming shortened V by 0 bases and J by 8 bases, and 19 bases separated the two germline ends. CDR3 nucleotide sequence: TGTGCCACCAGCAGAGATCATATGGGGGCGGTCGGGGAAAAACTGTTTTTT. Translated: CATSRDHMGAVGEKLFF.

This clone has a single count. The chain couples TRBV25-1 to TRBJ2-2, with TRBD2 matching 12 bases. The junction had 6 bases not matched to a gene; V was cut back by 6 bases and J by 7 bases. This CDR3 contains 15 residues. The germline V gene encodes CDR1 MGHDK and CDR2 SYGVNS. CDR3 in DNA: TGTGCCAGCAGCCTAGCGGGAGGGCCAGGCGGGGAGCTGTTTTTT. It yields the protein CASSLAGGPGGELFF.

The chain employs TRBV29-1 and TRBJ2-5, with D perhaps TRBD2 (6 bases). V dropped 8 bases and J dropped 5 bases, with 12 bases sitting between them. Germline V gene sequence: CDR1 SQVTM, CDR2 ANQGSEA. This CDR3 has 11 residues. CDR3 loop: CSSGTRETQYF. In DNA form, the CDR3 reads TGCAGCTCTGGGACTCGTGAGACCCAGTACTTC.

This clone occurred once. The chain is built from TRBV4-3 and TRBJ1-4; no clear D. CDR3 length equals 15 residues. Germline values: CDR1 LGHNA, CDR2 YSLEER. V was shortened by 1 base and J by 0 bases, with 6 bases between the two germline ends. The CDR3, as DNA: TGCGCCAGCAGCCAAGGAACTGCAACTAATGAAAAACTGTTTTTT. This sequence encodes CASSQGTATNEKLFF.